Shown below are 27 T cell receptor beta chains from a single sample sequenced in a study of T cell responses to AZD1222 COVID-19 vaccine. This table comes from immunoSEQ multiplex PCR, and its TCRdb copy is limited to in-frame clones, with some not included. The profile shows approximately 140,000 clones, 90% to 95% of them singletons. Sequencing used peripheral blood, obtained on day 0 of MenACWY control vaccination. Receptors originate from an adult in good health.

This rearrangement joins TRBV15 to TRBJ1-5, with a tentative D call TRBD1 (6 bases). The V end was cut by 0 bases, the J end by 10 bases, with 16 bases between. Germline V gene lookup returns CDR1 LNHNV and CDR2 YYDKDF (reference sequence). CDR3 length equals 15 residues. In DNA form, the CDR3 reads TGTGCCACCAGCAGAGATCTCAGAACGGACAGCCCCCAGCATTTT. Its protein product is CATSRDLRTDSPQHF.

The rearrangement links TRBV23-1 to TRBJ1-3; D not certain. TRBV23-1 is an ORF, with its function uncertain. The V end was cut by 1 base, the J end by 7 bases, with 5 bases between. The CDR3 sequence is 12 residues long. The CDR3 nucleotides are TGCGCCAGCAGTCAATTTTGCAACACCATATATTTT. Its translation is CASSQFCNTIYF.

This chain joins TRBV3-1 (or the pseudogene TRBV3-2) and TRBJ1-2; D is undetermined. CDR1 LGHDT and CDR2 YNNKEL come from the germline V gene (reference sequence). The CDR3 totals 11 residues. Trimming left V 11 bases short and J 4 bases short, with 11 bases between. The CDR3 bases are TGTGCCGTAGGTGTTTTCTATGGCTACACCTTC. Its protein is CAVGVFYGYTF.

The V gene is TRBV7-9, the J gene TRBJ2-1; TRBD2 is a possible D gene (5 bases). CDR1 is SEHNR and CDR2 is FQNEAQ in the germline V gene (reference sequence). The V gene lost 0 bases and the J gene lost 12 bases, with 9 bases spanning the gap. The CDR3 runs to 12 residues. CDR3 sequence: CASSLALEVQFF. For the CDR3, the DNA is TGTGCCAGCAGCTTAGCACTAGAAGTGCAGTTCTTC.

The chain joins TRBV5-1 to TRBJ2-1, with a weak D call TRBD1 (5 bases). The ends were cut back, 0 bases at V and 8 bases at J, with 6 bases in the middle. CDR3 length equals 12 residues. From germline, CDR1 is SGHRS and CDR2 YFSETQ. Here the CDR3 reads CASSLARDEQFF. DNA for the CDR3: TGCGCCAGCAGCTTGGCCAGGGATGAGCAGTTCTTC.

This sequence joins TRBV5-4 and TRBJ1-5, with D possibly matching TRBD1 (5 bases). Trimming stripped 0 bases from V and 1 base from J, with 8 bases between. The CDR3 sequence is 15 residues long. In germline, CDR1 is SGHNT, CDR2 YYREEE (reference sequence). The CDR3 reads CASSLDGGSNQPQHF. The DNA of the CDR3 is TGTGCCAGCAGCTTGGATGGGGGAAGCAATCAGCCCCAGCATTTT.

The chain recombines TRBV28 with TRBJ1-2, with D maybe TRBD1 (6 bases). This CDR3 has 15 amino acids. V was pared by 4 bases and J by 3 bases, with 15 bases between. Per germline, CDR1 MDHEN and CDR2 SYDVKM. This CDR3 reads CASSSDRNPDYGYTF. CDR3 sequence (DNA): TGTGCCAGCAGTTCGGACAGAAACCCCGACTATGGCTACACCTTC.

V and J are TRBV10-3 and TRBJ2-5; 7 bases are shared with TRBD1. The CDR3 extends over 13 amino acids. J lost 2 bases, V lost 10 bases, and 7 bases had no gene match. Germline loops: CDR1 ENHRY, CDR2 SYGVKD. Here the CDR3 DNA reads TGTGCCACGAAAGACAGGGCGCAAGAGACCCAGTACTTC. It yields the protein CATKDRAQETQYF.

The chain uses TRBV2 and TRBJ1-4; a possible D gene is TRBD1 (5 bases). The CDR3 covers 13 residues. Germline assignment: CDR1 SNHLY and CDR2 FYNNEI. V lost 8 bases to trimming and J lost 2 bases, with 9 bases between them. The CDR3 DNA reads as TGTGCCAGCGAGGGACTCACTAATGAAAAACTGTTTTTT. Its protein is CASEGLTNEKLFF.

The chain combines TRBV19 with TRBJ1-6; D is unclear. The germline gives CDR1 LNHDA, CDR2 SQIVND (reference sequence). V shed 3 bases and J shed 19 bases, with 13 bases lying between them. The CDR3 contains 11 residues. CDR3 nucleotides: TGTGCCAGTAGTATTGGTGATCAGAAACACTTT. Translated: CASSIGDQKHF.

The chain uses TRBV7-9 and TRBJ1-2; D remains ambiguous. The germline V and J ends were trimmed by 5 bases and 2 bases, with 21 bases remaining between them. The CDR3 loop spans 17 amino acids. CDR1 and CDR2 from the germline V gene are SEHNR and FQNEAQ (reference sequence). CDR3 amino acids: CASSPVVGGPSNYGYTF. The CDR3 coding sequence is TGTGCCAGCAGCCCGGTGGTAGGAGGGCCCTCAAACTATGGCTACACCTTC. Using reference TRBV7-9 and TRBJ1-2 for the parts outside the CDR3, the full variable domain is DTGVSQNPRHKITKRGQNVTFRCDPISEHNRLYWYRQTLGQGPEFLTYFQNEAQLEKSRLLSDRFSAERPKGSFSTLEIQRTEQGDSAMYLCASSPVVGGPSNYGYTFGSGTRLTVV.

The chain links TRBV21-1 to TRBJ1-6. TRBV21-1 is reported as a pseudogene. The CDR3 spans 16 residues. Written as DNA, the CDR3 is TGTGCCAGCAGCAAAGCCCAGAGCTCCTATAATTCACCCCTCCACTTT. Protein product: CASSKAQSSYNSPLHF.

The chain combines TRBV15 with TRBJ1-1; possible D gene TRBD1, 5 bases. The CDR3 totals 18 residues. V lost 3 bases to trimming and J lost 6 bases, with 26 bases between them. Germline lookup yields CDR1 LNHNV and CDR2 YYDKDF (reference sequence). The chain's CDR3 is CATSSLGRTGPIGAEAFF. The CDR3 DNA sequence: TGTGCCACCAGCAGTTTAGGCCGCACAGGTCCAATCGGGGCTGAAGCTTTCTTT.

This chain joins TRBV19 and TRBJ1-5; TRBD1 might be the D (6 bases). Germline loops: CDR1 LNHDA, CDR2 SQIVND (reference sequence). This CDR3 is 15 amino acids long. Trimming stripped 11 bases from V and 0 bases from J, with 17 bases between. The CDR3 DNA is TGTGCCTCAACTTCAGGGGATGATAGCAATCAGCCCCAGCATTTT. This gives the protein CASTSGDDSNQPQHF.

The rearrangement joins TRBV27 to TRBJ2-7, with TRBD2 identical over 14 bases. The V segment lost 5 bases and the J segment 5 bases; nucleotides outside the gene matches: 20. Per germline, CDR1 MNHEY and CDR2 SMNVEV (reference sequence). CDR3 length: 20 amino acids. CDR3 coding DNA: TGTGCCAGCAGTCCTTTCTCCTGGACTAGCGGGAGGAGCCTTCGGAACGAGCAGTACTTC. It codes for CASSPFSWTSGRSLRNEQYF.

The gene calls are TRBV2 and TRBJ2-7; 7 bases map to TRBD2. The CDR3 runs to 14 residues. The J segment lost 0 bases and the V segment lost 11 bases, leaving 10 bases of the junction unmatched. CDR1 and CDR2 from the germline V gene are SNHLY and FYNNEI. The CDR3: CAGYARGSSYEQYF. CDR3 nucleotides: TGTGCCGGATATGCGCGGGGGTCCTCCTACGAGCAGTACTTC. The full variable domain, rest sourced from reference TRBV2 and TRBJ2-7, is EPEVTQTPSHQVTQMGQEVILRCVPISNHLYFYWYRQILGQKVEFLVSFYNNEISEKSEIFDDQFSVERPDGSNFTLKIRSTKLEDSAMYFCAGYARGSSYEQYFGPGTRLTVT.

The chain employs TRBV28 and TRBJ1-5; D is possibly TRBD1 (5 bases). Germline V gene sequence: CDR1 MDHEN, CDR2 SYDVKM. V lost 3 bases to trimming and J lost 0 bases, with 24 bases between them. The CDR3 loop spans 20 amino acids. The CDR3 sequence is CASSFSVLPQGLYSNQPQHF. The CDR3, as DNA: TGTGCCAGCAGTTTTTCGGTGCTGCCCCAGGGCCTGTATAGCAATCAGCCCCAGCATTTT.

The sample holds one count of this clone. The chain joins TRBV2 to TRBJ1-2, with D hard to call. The V gene's germline CDR1 is SNHLY and CDR2 FYNNEI. The CDR3 contains 13 residues. Trimming took off 8 bases at V and 0 bases at J, with 10 bases between the two ends. CDR3 sequence: CASHIQTNYGYTF. As DNA, the CDR3 is TGTGCCAGCCACATACAGACTAACTATGGCTACACCTTC.

The chain is built from TRBV3-1 (or the pseudogene TRBV3-2) and TRBJ2-7, with 8 nucleotides matching TRBD2. The CDR3 covers 19 residues. CDR1 and CDR2 from the germline V gene are LGHDT and YNNKEL (reference sequence). J was trimmed by 3 bases and V by 4 bases; bases with no gene match: 20. In nucleotides, the CDR3 is TGTGCCAGCAGCCTCTACTCGACCAAAGGACGGGAGGGCCTCTACGAGCAGTACTTC. Its protein is CASSLYSTKGREGLYEQYF.

J is TRBJ2-1 and V is TRBV6-6; 7 nucleotides line up with TRBD2. Looked up from germline, CDR1 is MNHNY and CDR2 is SVGAGI (reference sequence). The CDR3 has 19 amino acids. J was trimmed by 0 bases and V by 5 bases; bases with no gene match: 16. CDR3 protein: CASSRMRGTLQSSYNEQFF. DNA for the CDR3: TGTGCCAGCAGTCGGATGCGGGGGACGTTACAGAGCTCCTACAATGAGCAGTTCTTC.

This chain connects TRBV5-5 to TRBJ2-2, with D tentatively TRBD1 (5 bases). This CDR3 is built from 15 residues. V shed 2 bases and J shed 1 base, with 9 bases lying between them. CDR1 and CDR2 (germline): SGHKS, YYEKEE (reference sequence). In nucleotides, the CDR3 is TGTGCCAGCAGCTTTGTCACAGGGAACACCGGGGAGCTGTTTTTT. It encodes CASSFVTGNTGELFF.

The rearrangement links TRBV5-1 to TRBJ2-7; TRBD2 matches 7 bases. Germline V gene lookup returns CDR1 SGHRS and CDR2 YFSETQ. Germline trimming cut 7 bases from V and 2 bases from J; bases unmatched to any gene: 9. CDR3 length: 14 amino acids. For the CDR3, the DNA is TGCGCCAGCGCACATGGGAGGGGACCCTACGAGCAGTACTTC. As protein: CASAHGRGPYEQYF.

The chain carries TRBV6-1 and TRBJ1-2; TRBD1 matches 9 bases. With V trimmed by 0 bases and J by 5 bases, 10 bases remained unmatched. This CDR3 comprises 17 residues. Germline loops: CDR1 MNHNS, CDR2 SASEGT. In DNA form, the CDR3 reads TGTGCCAGCAGTGAAGCGCGTACGGGACAGGGATTTTATGGCTACACCTTC. It is translated as CASSEARTGQGFYGYTF.

The rearrangement uses TRBV20-1 and TRBJ2-1; the D is unclear. Germline CDR1 and CDR2: DFQATT and SNEGSKA (reference sequence). V lost 3 bases and J lost 6, with 6 bases in between. This CDR3 has 11 amino acids. This chain's CDR3 is CSASQGNEQFF. CDR3 DNA: TGCAGTGCTAGTCAAGGCAATGAGCAGTTCTTC.

This clone was detected once. This chain connects TRBV19 to TRBJ2-5, with 8 bases aligning to TRBD2. CDR3 length: 12 amino acids. Germline assignment: CDR1 LNHDA and CDR2 SQIVND (reference sequence). The trim removed 8 bases at V and 7 bases at J, leaving 6 bases unmatched. This CDR3 reads CASAGLDGTQYF. CDR3 nucleotide sequence: TGTGCCAGTGCGGGACTAGACGGGACCCAGTACTTC. The full variable domain, rest sourced from reference TRBV19 and TRBJ2-5, is DGGITQSPKYLFRKEGQNVTLSCEQNLNHDAMYWYRQDPGQGLRLIYYSQIVNDFQKGDIAEGYSVSREKKESFPLTVTSAQKNPTAFYLCASAGLDGTQYFGPGTRLLVL.

This chain links TRBV6-2 or TRBV6-3 with TRBJ1-2; D is undetermined. The CDR3 length is 14 residues. The ends were cut back, 0 bases at V and 5 bases at J, with 10 bases in the middle. Germline loops: CDR1 MNHEY, CDR2 SVGEGT. The CDR3 bases are TGTGCCAGCAGTTACTCGGGGAGCGGATATGGCTACACCTTC. It yields the protein CASSYSGSGYGYTF.

The V gene is TRBV11-2, the J gene TRBJ1-2, with D unresolved. Germline-derived CDR1 and CDR2 are SGHAT and FQNNGV. The CDR3 sequence is 14 residues long. The V end was cut by 0 bases, the J end by 4 bases, with 9 bases between. The CDR3 sequence: CASSLDPDPYGYTF. The CDR3 nucleotides are TGTGCCAGCAGCTTAGATCCGGATCCCTATGGCTACACCTTC.